This T cell receptor (beta chain) was retrieved from a study of blood T cells in healthy people across ages. With 6 bases removed from V and 2 bases from J, the gap between germline ends came to 8 bases. This CDR3 is 13 amino acids long. Study results and limitations: Long-lived donors carried more naive CD4+ cells and greater diversity than aged donors. Total diversity from one million sequenced T cells was likely underestimated. Observed TCR beta diversity per million T cells went down as age went up. This fall followed a roughly linear course with age. Researchers said unsorted PBMCs prevented a conclusive naive versus antigen-experienced comparison.

About this clonotype: Its antigen is not identified.

Primers used in a second PCR of roughly 6 to 12 cycles were a sample-barcoded 5' primer and a J-beta primer mix. One entry per CDR3 protein results from TCRdb running MiXCR on the 5' RACE reads. The sample holds about 970,000 distinct CDR3 sequences, just over 50% seen once. This TCR was sampled from a woman aged 55-75 years in good health. Sequences were obtained from blood. The chain is built from TRBV12-3 or TRBV12-4 and TRBJ1-5; D is unclear. The CDR3 bases are TGTGCCAGCAGCGGATATGGCAATCAGCCCCAGCATTTT. Translating it yields CASSGYGNQPQHF.